Here is one TCR beta chain with its context. Which antigen it targets is not known. No base-level quality is on record; no much larger clone is a single base apart. These data come from a study of blood T cell repertoires in COVID-19 (dated by TCRdb to 2019 to 2021). Background on the whole study: Samples covering the acute and convalescent phases of COVID-19 were provided by collaborators in the United States, Italy and Spain. The material from the prospective study consisted of cDNA or gDNA derived from T cells, B-cell-depleted T cells, or PBMCs. Sample metadata almost always included a de-identified subject ID, COVID-19 status, age in years and sex. Subjects who had been exposed to COVID-19, were actively infected with it, or had recovered from it provided the deeply sampled blood TCRbeta repertoires that made up the dataset. Samples were obtained from the ongoing ImmuneRACE study (first 160 participants) and from about 1,300 subjects provided by 6 global collaborators. Where HLA class I and class II types were available, the types were taken from metadata supplied by the sample provider, not from assay-based typing. The repertoires were made available in a free public database intended to serve as a resource for research on the immune response to SARS-CoV-2.

The immunoSEQ Assay, a bias-controlled multiplex PCR, was used to amplify TCRbeta CDR3 regions from genomic DNA. The study's own analysis went as follows. The number of nucleated cells in each sample was estimated from the amplification of reference gene primers within the assay. To quantify the absolute abundance of each unique TCRbeta CDR3 rearrangement, sequence reads were collapsed and filtered. Productive Simpson clonality was computed per sample as the square root of Simpson's diversity index over productive rearrangements. TCRdb carries this immuneACCESS record with in-frame sequences only. Its versions omit some clonotypes, under half of them owing to an unresolved V gene in the studies checked, with the rest unexplained. V and J calls plus clone size are reproduced from that table; the DNA served to infer D and trimming. The sample contains hundreds of thousands of clones, approximately 83% of them found a single time. 8.9% of the sample goes to the ten largest clones.

Overall results and qualifications from the work: The quantity of clinical and demographic metadata differed by source and by participant and was supplied without curation.

The CDR3 has 15 amino acids, counting the end cysteine and phenylalanine. Only the CDR3 DNA stays, 45 bases, in frame from base 1. The junction carries 16 bases between V and J, which are trimmed by 0 bases and 8 bases respectively. The CDR1 and CDR2 encoded by the germline V gene (reference sequence) are SEHNR and FQNEAQ. The collaborating institutions used their own protocols to collect whole blood in K2EDTA tubes. For TCRbeta analysis, collaborator samples were shipped as frozen whole blood, as isolated PBMCs, or as DNA extracted from either sample type. The sequencing sample was made of peripheral blood. The rearrangement combines TRBV7-9 with TRBJ1-2; the D gene identity is not certain. The TCR sequence derives from a man aged 80 or over with acute or convalescent COVID-19. CDR3 protein: CASSLAETMGEGYTF. In nucleotide form, the sequence is TGTGCCAGCAGCTTAGCGGAGACGATGGGTGAGGGCTACACCTTC. The CDR3, completed at both ends by the reference TRBV7-9 and TRBJ1-2 genes, gives the full variable domain DTGVSQNPRHKITKRGQNVTFRCDPISEHNRLYWYRQTLGQGPEFLTYFQNEAQLEKSRLLSDRFSAERPKGSFSTLEIQRTEQGDSAMYLCASSLAETMGEGYTFGSGTRLTVV.